A selection of T cell receptor beta chains follows, all from one sample in a study of cytomegalovirus exposure and HLA in healthy donors. Sequencing used immunoSEQ multiplex PCR; TCRdb keeps in-frame clones, though not all of them. This sample carries around 90,000 clones, roughly 80% of them seen once, and the ten largest clones take 10%. Specimen: PBMCs. These receptors all stem from a human donor in good health. Each CDR3 is given with its conserved first and last residue. Each record gives: J gene, clone size, D gene, V gene, CDR3 protein, CDR3 DNA. A D gene is named only where the DNA matches it firmly. Only part of the rows carry a size: once, few, many, or a class if the clone is expanded.

J gene: TRBJ2-2; clone size: -; D gene: -; V gene: TRBV7-9; CDR3 protein: CASSPKGANTGELFF; CDR3 DNA: TGTGCCAGCAGCCCGAAGGGAGCGAACACCGGGGAGCTGTTTTTT
J gene: TRBJ2-7; clone size: -; D gene: TRBD2; V gene: TRBV7-8; CDR3 protein: CASSLERLAGAQYF; CDR3 DNA: TGTGCCAGCAGCTTAGAACGGCTAGCGGGAGCGCAGTACTTC
J gene: TRBJ1-2; clone size: -; D gene: -; V gene: TRBV18; CDR3 protein: CASSLIGGSDGYTF; CDR3 DNA: TGTGCCAGCTCGTTAATCGGGGGGAGCGATGGCTACACCTTC
J gene: TRBJ2-7; clone size: -; D gene: -; V gene: TRBV13; CDR3 protein: CASSLAGAGAYEQYF; CDR3 DNA: TGTGCCAGCAGCTTAGCTGGGGCAGGGGCCTACGAGCAGTACTTC
J gene: TRBJ1-2; clone size: -; D gene: TRBD1; V gene: TRBV5-8; CDR3 protein: CASSLVGTGVYGYTF; CDR3 DNA: TGTGCCAGCAGCTTGGTTGGGACAGGGGTCTATGGCTACACCTTC
J gene: TRBJ2-7; clone size: -; D gene: -; V gene: TRBV27; CDR3 protein: CASSSLGGSEQYF; CDR3 DNA: TGTGCCAGCAGCTCCTTGGGGGGATCCGAGCAGTACTTC
J gene: TRBJ2-1; clone size: -; D gene: TRBD1; V gene: TRBV15; CDR3 protein: CATSRERQGAANEQFF; CDR3 DNA: TGTGCCACCAGCAGAGAAAGACAGGGGGCCGCAAATGAGCAGTTCTTC
J gene: TRBJ2-5; clone size: once; D gene: -; V gene: TRBV5-6; CDR3 protein: CASSSPAFGETQYF; CDR3 DNA: TGTGCCAGCAGCTCGCCAGCCTTCGGGGAGACCCAGTACTTC
J gene: TRBJ1-1; clone size: -; D gene: -; V gene: TRBV30; CDR3 protein: CAWSRWGGPGAEAFF; CDR3 DNA: TGTGCCTGGAGTCGATGGGGGGGGCCTGGGGCTGAAGCTTTCTTT
J gene: TRBJ1-1; clone size: -; D gene: -; V gene: TRBV9; CDR3 protein: CASSRRARDTEAFF; CDR3 DNA: TGTGCCAGCAGCCGGAGGGCCCGCGACACTGAAGCTTTCTTT
J gene: TRBJ1-5; clone size: -; D gene: TRBD1; V gene: TRBV30; CDR3 protein: CAWSRGTGLNQPQHF; CDR3 DNA: TGTGCCTGGAGCCGGGGGACAGGCCTCAATCAGCCCCAGCATTTT
J gene: TRBJ2-3; clone size: -; D gene: TRBD2; V gene: TRBV9; CDR3 protein: CASSVGTSGTDTQYF; CDR3 DNA: TGTGCCAGCAGCGTAGGAACTAGCGGCACAGATACGCAGTATTTT
J gene: TRBJ2-7; clone size: -; D gene: TRBD1; V gene: TRBV5-1; CDR3 protein: CASSSGTGDSYEQYF; CDR3 DNA: TGCGCCAGCAGCTCCGGGACAGGGGATTCCTACGAGCAGTACTTC
J gene: TRBJ2-5; clone size: -; D gene: -; V gene: TRBV7-6; CDR3 protein: CASSLGGLETQYF; CDR3 DNA: TGTGCCAGCAGCTTGGGGGGGCTAGAGACCCAGTACTTC
J gene: TRBJ2-7; clone size: once; D gene: TRBD1; V gene: TRBV4-1; CDR3 protein: CASSQGTGIYEQYF; CDR3 DNA: TGCGCCAGCAGCCAAGGGACAGGGATCTACGAGCAGTACTTC
J gene: TRBJ1-1; clone size: -; D gene: -; V gene: TRBV15; CDR3 protein: CATSRDWGGVMNTEAFF; CDR3 DNA: TGTGCCACCAGCAGAGACTGGGGGGGGGTGATGAACACTGAAGCTTTCTTT
J gene: TRBJ1-1; clone size: -; D gene: -; V gene: TRBV19; CDR3 protein: CASMLGGEAFF; CDR3 DNA: TGTGCCAGTATGCTAGGGGGTGAAGCTTTCTTT
J gene: TRBJ2-2; clone size: -; D gene: -; V gene: TRBV4-3; CDR3 protein: CASSQDISGELFF; CDR3 DNA: TGCGCCAGCAGCCAAGATATTTCCGGGGAGCTGTTTTTT
J gene: TRBJ2-7; clone size: -; D gene: TRBD2; V gene: TRBV4-1; CDR3 protein: CASSQWGTGRGYSYEQYF; CDR3 DNA: TGCGCCAGCAGCCAATGGGGGACCGGGCGGGGGTACTCCTACGAGCAGTACTTC
J gene: TRBJ2-1; clone size: -; D gene: TRBD1; V gene: TRBV29-1; CDR3 protein: CSARSGTGFQYNEQFF; CDR3 DNA: TGCAGCGCAAGAAGCGGGACAGGGTTCCAATACAATGAGCAGTTCTTC
J gene: TRBJ2-7; clone size: -; D gene: TRBD2; V gene: TRBV29-1; CDR3 protein: CSVETSGYEQYF; CDR3 DNA: TGCAGCGTTGAAACTAGCGGTTACGAGCAGTACTTC
J gene: TRBJ1-3; clone size: few; D gene: -; V gene: TRBV28; CDR3 protein: CASRALSGNTIYF; CDR3 DNA: TGTGCCAGCAGAGCCCTCTCTGGAAACACCATATATTTT
J gene: TRBJ2-7; clone size: -; D gene: -; V gene: TRBV4-3; CDR3 protein: CASSPRQGSYEQYF; CDR3 DNA: TGCGCCAGCAGCCCCCGCCAGGGCTCCTACGAGCAGTACTTC
J gene: TRBJ2-1; clone size: -; D gene: TRBD1; V gene: TRBV19; CDR3 protein: CASRGQGSYNEQFF; CDR3 DNA: TGTGCCAGTCGCGGACAGGGCTCCTACAATGAGCAGTTCTTC
J gene: TRBJ2-2; clone size: -; D gene: -; V gene: TRBV20-1; CDR3 protein: CSARTTGELFF; CDR3 DNA: TGCAGTGCTAGAACTACCGGGGAGCTGTTTTTT
J gene: TRBJ2-3; clone size: -; D gene: TRBD2; V gene: TRBV7-8; CDR3 protein: CASSHPRGADTQYF; CDR3 DNA: TGTGCCAGCAGCCACCCCCGGGGGGCAGATACGCAGTATTTT
J gene: TRBJ2-1; clone size: once; D gene: TRBD2; V gene: TRBV19; CDR3 protein: CASSIGGSVSNEQFF; CDR3 DNA: TGTGCCAGTAGTATCGGCGGGAGTGTTTCGAATGAGCAGTTCTTC
J gene: TRBJ2-7; clone size: -; D gene: -; V gene: TRBV7-2; CDR3 protein: CASSLGSREQYF; CDR3 DNA: TGTGCCAGCAGCTTAGGTTCTCGCGAGCAGTACTTC
J gene: TRBJ2-1; clone size: few; D gene: TRBD2; V gene: TRBV7-6; CDR3 protein: CASSLAGGGRPTPEQFF; CDR3 DNA: TGTGCCAGCAGCTTAGCGGGTGGCGGGAGACCCACCCCTGAGCAGTTCTTC
J gene: TRBJ2-1; clone size: -; D gene: TRBD1; V gene: TRBV5-1; CDR3 protein: CASSLRVSGQGAGEQFF; CDR3 DNA: TGCGCCAGCAGCTTGAGGGTTTCTGGACAGGGGGCTGGTGAGCAGTTCTTC
J gene: TRBJ1-5; clone size: -; D gene: -; V gene: TRBV6-7; CDR3 protein: CASPYQGPSGGNQPQHF; CDR3 DNA: TGTGCCAGCCCTTACCAGGGTCCCTCGGGCGGCAATCAGCCCCAGCATTTT
J gene: TRBJ1-3; clone size: -; D gene: -; V gene: TRBV7-9; CDR3 protein: CASSLVDTGNTIYF; CDR3 DNA: TGTGCCAGCAGCTTAGTGGACACCGGAAACACCATATATTTT
J gene: TRBJ2-1; clone size: -; D gene: TRBD2; V gene: TRBV28; CDR3 protein: CASSFQTSGRANEQFF; CDR3 DNA: TGTGCCAGCAGTTTCCAGACTAGCGGGAGAGCCAATGAGCAGTTCTTC
J gene: TRBJ1-1; clone size: -; D gene: -; V gene: TRBV7-2; CDR3 protein: CASSPPGGWAEAFF; CDR3 DNA: TGTGCCAGCAGCCCCCCGGGGGGGTGGGCTGAAGCTTTCTTT
J gene: TRBJ2-5; clone size: few; D gene: -; V gene: TRBV6-1; CDR3 protein: CASRRDSQETQYF; CDR3 DNA: TGTGCCAGCAGGAGGGACTCGCAAGAGACCCAGTACTTC
J gene: TRBJ2-5; clone size: -; D gene: -; V gene: TRBV15; CDR3 protein: CATRPLERQETQYF; CDR3 DNA: TGTGCCACCAGGCCCCTAGAGAGGCAAGAGACCCAGTACTTC
J gene: TRBJ2-7; clone size: -; D gene: TRBD2; V gene: TRBV5-6; CDR3 protein: CASSAGGGLVEQYF; CDR3 DNA: TGTGCCAGCAGCGCCGGCGGGGGGTTGGTAGAGCAGTACTTC
J gene: TRBJ1-5; clone size: -; D gene: -; V gene: TRBV15; CDR3 protein: CATSRDRGGTGNQPQHF; CDR3 DNA: TGTGCCACCAGCAGAGATAGGGGGGGCACGGGGAATCAGCCCCAGCATTTT
J gene: TRBJ1-2; clone size: medium-sized; D gene: -; V gene: TRBV7-9; CDR3 protein: CASSPPQGVSNYGYTF; CDR3 DNA: TGTGCCAGCAGCCCGCCCCAGGGTGTGAGTAACTATGGCTACACCTTC
J gene: TRBJ1-1; clone size: -; D gene: -; V gene: TRBV19; CDR3 protein: CAREPEAFF; CDR3 DNA: TGCGCCCGGGAGCCTGAAGCTTTCTTT
J gene: TRBJ1-2; clone size: -; D gene: -; V gene: TRBV4-3; CDR3 protein: CASSQDLSQDYGYTF; CDR3 DNA: TGCGCCAGCAGCCAAGATCTAAGTCAGGACTATGGCTACACCTTC
J gene: TRBJ2-7; clone size: -; D gene: TRBD2; V gene: TRBV6-6; CDR3 protein: CASTPTSGGAYEQYF; CDR3 DNA: TGTGCCAGCACCCCGACTAGCGGGGGGGCCTACGAGCAGTACTTC
J gene: TRBJ2-3; clone size: -; D gene: TRBD1; V gene: TRBV9; CDR3 protein: CASSVPDRGPGTDTQYF; CDR3 DNA: TGTGCCAGCAGCGTACCTGACAGGGGTCCCGGCACAGATACGCAGTATTTT
J gene: TRBJ1-2; clone size: -; D gene: -; V gene: TRBV4-1; CDR3 protein: CASSQGQYNYGYTF; CDR3 DNA: TGCGCCAGCAGCCAAGGACAATACAACTATGGCTACACCTTC
J gene: TRBJ1-5; clone size: few; D gene: -; V gene: TRBV2; CDR3 protein: CASSKYGTPNQPQHF; CDR3 DNA: TGTGCCAGCAGTAAGTACGGGACACCGAATCAGCCCCAGCATTTT
J gene: TRBJ1-6; clone size: -; D gene: -; V gene: TRBV14; CDR3 protein: CASSQEVPGLNSPLHF; CDR3 DNA: TGTGCCAGCAGCCAAGAGGTCCCAGGGCTTAATTCACCCCTCCACTTT
J gene: TRBJ1-5; clone size: -; D gene: TRBD1; V gene: TRBV6-5; CDR3 protein: CASSRQGNSNQPQHF; CDR3 DNA: TGTGCCAGCAGTAGACAGGGTAATAGCAATCAGCCCCAGCATTTT
J gene: TRBJ2-7; clone size: -; D gene: -; V gene: TRBV6-6; CDR3 protein: CASSYILQSYEQYF; CDR3 DNA: TGTGCCAGCAGTTACATACTCCAATCCTACGAGCAGTACTTC
J gene: TRBJ1-3; clone size: -; D gene: -; V gene: TRBV25-1; CDR3 protein: CATTPGDTIYF; CDR3 DNA: TGTGCCACCACCCCCGGGGACACCATATATTTT
J gene: TRBJ1-3; clone size: -; D gene: -; V gene: TRBV7-3; CDR3 protein: CASSPTGSSGNTIYF; CDR3 DNA: TGTGCCAGCAGCCCGACCGGGAGCTCTGGAAACACCATATATTTT
J gene: TRBJ2-7; clone size: -; D gene: -; V gene: TRBV7-7; CDR3 protein: CASSPKAGAGEQYF; CDR3 DNA: TGTGCCAGCAGCCCAAAGGCAGGGGCAGGAGAGCAGTACTTC
J gene: TRBJ1-2; clone size: -; D gene: TRBD1; V gene: TRBV7-8; CDR3 protein: CASSSRTQGGGYTF; CDR3 DNA: TGTGCCAGCAGCTCCCGCACACAGGGGGGTGGCTACACCTTC